The present T cell receptor beta chain was sequenced within a study of OX40 agonist ivuxolimab in advanced cancers. In terms of the full investigation: Ivuxolimab was an agonistic, fully human IgG2 monoclonal antibody directed against OX40 (CD134), a costimulatory receptor. Intravenous ivuxolimab was administered to patients every 2 weeks at six dose levels: 0.01, 0.1, 0.3, 1.5, 3 and 10 mg/kg. Of the roughly 51 dose-escalation patients, hepatocellular carcinoma was present in 19, melanoma in around 15, renal cell carcinoma in 9 and head and neck cancer in 9. In the dose-escalation cohort, 65% to 85% of patients were male, and the mean age was roughly 60 years with a range of roughly 20 to 79. Prior anti-PD-1, anti-PD-L1 or anti-CTLA-4 therapy was permitted, and approximately 40% of dose-escalation patients had received checkpoint inhibitors. Partial responses were achieved by three dose-escalation patients, of whom one had hepatocellular carcinoma and two had cutaneous melanoma. Peripheral TCRbeta sequencing was intended to test whether TCR sequence diversity was altered and clonal T-cell expansion was caused by ivuxolimab. The paper reports the monotherapy dose-escalation portion (N of about 50 patients) of the phase I ivuxolimab trial. Points the paper makes about the study in general: Low levels of normalized T-cell clonal expansion were also seen in some patients who did not respond. In the 0.1-3.0 mg/kg groups, partial responders had among the lowest normalized peripheral clonal expansion, particularly in CD8+ T cells. On average, CD8+ T cells showed more expanded clones than CD4+ T cells after ivuxolimab. At doses from 0.1 to 3.0 mg/kg, clonal expansion was seen in both CD4+ and CD8+ blood T cells between baseline and week 6. The antigen specificity of the peripheral T cells that underwent clonal expansion was not determined.

Patients with autoimmune disease history or receiving systemic immunosuppression were excluded from the trial. In every dose cohort, peripheral blood was drawn for TCR sequencing at baseline, cycle 4 day 1, and cycle 7 day 1. Samples came from an open-label, multicenter, first-in-human phase I dose-escalation trial of ivuxolimab. Adults with locally advanced or metastatic head and neck squamous cell, hepatocellular, melanoma or renal cell carcinoma were enrolled in the trial. Before TCR sequencing, CD4+ and CD8+ T cells were separately sorted from peripheral blood. Genomic DNA was isolated from the sorted cells so that the TCRbeta CDR3 region could be sequenced. The immunoSEQ Assay was used for sequencing of TCRbeta CDR3 regions. What TCRdb holds here is the immuneACCESS table cut down to in-frame rearrangements. Part of the clones is not present; checked against another copy, under half of the missing clones reflect an unresolved V gene, and the others are unexplained. Across this sample there are about 58,000 clones, with about 90% seen only once. The top ten constitute roughly 3% of the sample.

After removal of 6 bases from V and 5 bases from J, the junction retains 7 bases not matched to a gene. Taken from the germline V gene, the CDR1 and CDR2 loops are KGHSH and LQKENI. Inclusive of the bounding cysteine and phenylalanine, the CDR3 is 14 residues long. Only CDR3 DNA is held: 42 bases, read in frame from base 1. Concerning this clone: Its antigen remains undetermined. No much larger clone is present one base from it, and per-base qualities are unavailable.

The rearrangement combines TRBV18 with TRBJ2-7; a stretch of 10 junction bases matches TRBD1. The TCR originated in an adult with an advanced solid tumor such as melanoma, head and neck, liver or kidney cancer. The specimen was CD4+ or CD8+ T cells sorted from blood, collected in a trial of the OX40 agonist ivuxolimab. The sequenced DNA: TGTGCCAGCTCCCTCGGGACAGGGGATCACGAGCAGTACTTC. Its translation reads: CASSLGTGDHEQYF.